This TCR beta chain was documented in a study of PD-1 blockade in classical Hodgkin lymphoma. Germline lookup yields CDR1 SGHVS and CDR2 FQNEAQ. The CDR3 length is 16 residues. V was cut by 2 bases and J by 4 bases, with 14 bases left in between. Data came from immunoSEQ multiplex PCR; TCRdb stores just in-frame clones and leaves some out. This table has roughly 49,000 clones, around 91% appearing once. Whole-study findings and limits: Healthy donors were reported to have higher baseline TCR diversity than newly diagnosed patients.

Time point denoted: cycle 4 day 1 (C4D1), after 5 to 7 weeks of nivolumab. All the patients suffered relapse after autologous stem cell transplantation, and brentuximab vedotin exposure differed. On this clone itself: The target antigen is unknown.

This sample comprised peripheral blood mononuclear cells (PBMCs), obtained before the fourth cycle of nivolumab. The chain has TRBV7-8 and TRBJ1-4, with TRBD1 as a possible D gene (5 bases). The clonotype was recovered from a human donor with classical Hodgkin lymphoma. CDR3 DNA sequence: TGTGCCAGCAGCTTACTACAGGCCGACTTTAATGAAAAACTGTTTTTT. Amino acids: CASSLLQADFNEKLFF.